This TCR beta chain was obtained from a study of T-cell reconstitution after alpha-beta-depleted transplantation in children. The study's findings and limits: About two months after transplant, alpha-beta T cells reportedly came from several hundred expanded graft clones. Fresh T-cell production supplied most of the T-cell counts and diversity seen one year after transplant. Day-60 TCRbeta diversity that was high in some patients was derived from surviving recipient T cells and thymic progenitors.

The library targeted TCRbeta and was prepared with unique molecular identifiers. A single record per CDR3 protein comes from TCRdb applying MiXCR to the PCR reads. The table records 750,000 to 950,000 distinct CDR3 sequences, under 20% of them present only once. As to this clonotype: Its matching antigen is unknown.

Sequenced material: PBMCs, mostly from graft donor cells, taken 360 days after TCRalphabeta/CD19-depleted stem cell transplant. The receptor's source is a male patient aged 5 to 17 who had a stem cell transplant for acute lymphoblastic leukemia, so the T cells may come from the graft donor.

CDR3 region: CASSQDHGTLPETQYF. The DNA for the CDR3 is TGCGCCAGCAGCCAAGATCATGGCACCCTTCCAGAGACCCAGTACTTC. This rearrangement joins TRBV4-1 to TRBJ2-5; D is uncertain. The length of the CDR3 is 16 residues. V shed 0 bases and J shed 4 bases, with 15 bases lying between them. The germline V gene encodes CDR1 MGHRA and CDR2 YSYEKL.